This note documents a single TCR beta chain sequence. The target of this receptor is not known. No base-level quality is on record; no much larger clone is a single base apart. The CDR3 has 16 amino acids, counting the end cysteine and phenylalanine. Just the 48-base CDR3 DNA is kept, in frame starting at base 1. V lost 5 bases and J lost 7 bases; the stretch between them is 21 bases long. The data were obtained in a study of CD8 T cells in Susac syndrome (dated by TCRdb to between 2018 and 2020). Turning to the overall study: Among the sequenced Susac syndrome patients, more than five had clinically active disease and under ten were in clinical remission. At the time of blood withdrawal, Susac syndrome patients were either therapy-naive, taking corticosteroids (with some also receiving IVIg), or on IVIg alone. Whether CD8+ T cell activation and differentiation in Susac syndrome was antigen driven was tested using repertoire sequencing. Points the paper makes about the study in general: The number of individuals in the TCR sequencing and HLA analysis was acknowledged as relatively small. The CD4+ T cell repertoire of patients with Susac syndrome showed no detectable clonal expansion.

RNA was extracted using the RNeasy kit, and roughly 0.5 to 1 microgram was reverse transcribed with random hexamers. The immunoSEQ multiplex PCR assay, which covers 54 Vbeta and 13 Jbeta segments, was used to amplify TCR beta CDR3 regions. PCR amplification bias was corrected using a synthetic template baseline for primer optimization and computational correction. Turning to the authors' computational methods: Only productive sequences were kept, with reads annotated to V, D and J genes according to IMGT and analyzed in immunoSEQ Analyzer. Clonality was computed as one minus Shannon entropy normalized by log2 of the number of productive unique sequences. For each patient and control, public and private clones were evaluated within the 100 most prevalent clones. Clones were defined as Susac-specific when absent from the healthy and MS cohorts, from over a thousand published viral clones and from other ImmuneACCESS disease sequences. The public reads were run again by TCRdb, first through fastp at Q25 and then through MiXCR, and only productive beta chains were kept. Each record represents a unique CDR3 protein, reported with the most common genes and DNA among its rows. In this record, the V and J calls reflect TCRdb's handling and not the investigators' own analysis. The sample contains 150,000 to 200,000 distinct CDR3 sequences, approximately 94% of them found a single time. The ten largest clones capture 0.12% of the sample.

Peripheral blood CD8+ and CD4+ T cells from healthy donors, Susac syndrome patients and multiple sclerosis patients were profiled by high-throughput TCR beta sequencing. Susac syndrome patients met recently defined diagnostic criteria for definite or probable disease. Bulk CD8+ and CD4+ T cells were purified by magnetic negative isolation, while CD8+ TEMRA cells were enriched using FACS. Blood was drawn into EDTA tubes, processed within 24 hours, and PBMCs were isolated by density gradient centrifugation. PBMCs intended for TCR sequencing were cryopreserved in liquid nitrogen and were subsequently thawed in a 37 degrees C water bath. Purity of sorted or isolated CD4+, CD8+ and CD8+ TEMRA cells was at least 90%.

The chain is made from TRBV12-3 or TRBV12-4 and TRBJ2-1; the D region is possibly TRBD1 or TRBD2, each matching across 5 bases. Sample: CD4+ T cells from PBMCs. The sequence was obtained from a human donor with Susac syndrome. The DNA sequence follows: TGTGCCAGCAGTCTCGGGGACCGTGGAATTGGGAATGAGCAGTTCTTC. The encoded protein is CASSLGDRGIGNEQFF.